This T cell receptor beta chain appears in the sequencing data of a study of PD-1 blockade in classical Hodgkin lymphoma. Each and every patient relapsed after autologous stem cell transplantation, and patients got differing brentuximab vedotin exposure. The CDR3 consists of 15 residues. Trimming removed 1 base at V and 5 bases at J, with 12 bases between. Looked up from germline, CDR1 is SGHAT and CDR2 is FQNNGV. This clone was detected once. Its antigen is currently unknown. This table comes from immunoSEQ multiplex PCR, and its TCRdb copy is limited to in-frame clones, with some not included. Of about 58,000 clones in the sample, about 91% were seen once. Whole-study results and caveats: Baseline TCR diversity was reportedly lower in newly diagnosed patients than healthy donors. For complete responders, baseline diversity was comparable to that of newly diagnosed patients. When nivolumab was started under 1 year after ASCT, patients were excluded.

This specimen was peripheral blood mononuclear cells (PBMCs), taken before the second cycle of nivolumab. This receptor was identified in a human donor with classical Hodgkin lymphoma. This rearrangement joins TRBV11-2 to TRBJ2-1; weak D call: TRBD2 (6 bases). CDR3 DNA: TGTGCCAGCAGCTTAGTTTTGGGGGGACACAATGAGCAGTTCTTC. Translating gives CASSLVLGGHNEQFF. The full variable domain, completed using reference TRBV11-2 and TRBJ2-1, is EAGVAQSPRYKIIEKRQSVAFWCNPISGHATLYWYQQILGQGPKLLIQFQNNGVVDDSQLPKDRFSAERLKGVDSTLKIQPAKLEDSAVYLCASSLVLGGHNEQFFGPGTRLTVL.